This T cell receptor beta chain appears in the sequencing data of a study of cytomegalovirus exposure and HLA in healthy donors. For the study at large: A later analysis reported the same platform for the 100 to 150 validation repertoires and the roughly 700 first-cohort repertoires.

The donors were part of the validation cohort of 120 subjects. That cohort was separate from the first cohort, which comprised 670 or so subjects. Comments on this clone: Its target is not known.

Study conclusions and caveats: Most sequenced TCRs were rare (though some public TCRs occurred in many donors). Under in vitro conditions, a few CMV-associated chains were confirmed as specific for CMV antigens.

The method was immunoSEQ multiplex PCR; TCRdb's version includes in-frame clones alone and lacks a portion of them. The sample records approximately 270,000 clones, roughly 87% being singletons. V lost 8 bases to trimming and J lost 7 bases, with 18 bases between them. CDR1 is MDHEN, CDR2 SYDVKM, per germline. This CDR3 contains 14 residues. The material sequenced was PBMCs. The chain is built from TRBV28 and TRBJ1-5, with D possibly TRBD1 on 5 matching bases. The receptor was derived from a young man in good health and CMV-seropositive. CDR3 sequence (DNA): TGTGCCAGCTCACGACAGTCTGATTGGCAGCCCCAGCATTTT. The encoded protein is CASSRQSDWQPQHF.